The rows below give T cell receptor beta chains drawn from one sample of a study of persistence of HIV-infected CD4 T cells. Which antigens these TCRs recognize remains unknown. Produced via immunoSEQ multiplex PCR; TCRdb's table is partial and in-frame only. The top ten hold about 3.1% of the sample, which has approximately 46,000 clones, 90% seen once. The sample was CD4+ T cells sorted from PBMCs after roughly 17-hour stimulation, taken from a patient who received antiretroviral therapy. Receptors were obtained from an adult woman with HIV who was CMV-seropositive. CDR3s leave out the opening cysteine and the closing phenylalanine or tryptophan. Not all rows give a size; the values are once, few, many and, for expanded clones, a class.

clone_size: once
v_call: TRBV5-1
cdr3_aa: ASSLGSGNPNSPLH

clone_size: NA
v_call: TRBV5-5
cdr3_aa: ASSLDWRETQY

clone_size: NA
v_call: TRBV6-2/TRBV6-3
cdr3_aa: ASSYSGSSYNEQF

clone_size: NA
v_call: TRBV15
cdr3_aa: ATSRNRGVPDTQY

clone_size: NA
v_call: TRBV2
cdr3_aa: ASSDRRGEAF

clone_size: NA
v_call: TRBV24-1
cdr3_aa: ATSDLRTGMDEQF

clone_size: NA
v_call: TRBV27
cdr3_aa: ASKGAGGYT

clone_size: NA
v_call: TRBV21-1
cdr3_aa: ARPTNEKLF

clone_size: NA
v_call: TRBV27
cdr3_aa: ASSPGTSGRVVY

clone_size: NA
v_call: TRBV18
cdr3_aa: ASSPPGLANSDTQY

clone_size: NA
v_call: TRBV10-3
cdr3_aa: AIRGGGNEQF

clone_size: NA
v_call: TRBV10-3
cdr3_aa: AISEQQGLRSSYNSPLH

clone_size: NA
v_call: TRBV10-3
cdr3_aa: ATGTGGREQY

clone_size: NA
v_call: TRBV12-3/TRBV12-4
cdr3_aa: ASSRQVNTEAF

clone_size: NA
v_call: TRBV19
cdr3_aa: ASSDRGGNQPQH

clone_size: NA
v_call: TRBV2
cdr3_aa: ASSLAVEQF

clone_size: NA
v_call: TRBV5-4
cdr3_aa: ASSFGLAQETQY

clone_size: NA
v_call: TRBV5-1
cdr3_aa: ASSFSGGAGETQY

clone_size: NA
v_call: TRBV6-4
cdr3_aa: ASSDSAGYYGYT

clone_size: NA
v_call: TRBV6-5
cdr3_aa: ASRKQLYGYT

clone_size: NA
v_call: TRBV2
cdr3_aa: ASKEDRGSYEQY

clone_size: NA
v_call: TRBV5-8
cdr3_aa: ASSLRPLMNTEAF

clone_size: NA
v_call: TRBV4-3
cdr3_aa: ASSQGPGVTDTQY

clone_size: NA
v_call: TRBV28
cdr3_aa: ASRRSNQPQH

clone_size: NA
v_call: TRBV24-1
cdr3_aa: ATRPDERTEAF

clone_size: NA
v_call: TRBV19
cdr3_aa: ASSIERGAGQPQH

clone_size: few
v_call: TRBV3-1/TRBV3-2
cdr3_aa: ASSQASFEGSEQY

clone_size: once
v_call: TRBV20-1
cdr3_aa: SASKGRTEAF

clone_size: NA
v_call: TRBV6-5
cdr3_aa: ASTTRGPLRQQY

clone_size: NA
v_call: TRBV6-5
cdr3_aa: ASSSAGRNTEAF

clone_size: NA
v_call: TRBV28
cdr3_aa: ASPPGREGPVYEQY